One sample yielded the 28 T cell receptor beta chains listed below, sequenced in a study of response to subunit inactivated influenza vaccine. TCRdb reprocessed the RT-PCR reads via MiXCR and lists one record per CDR3 protein. The table records about 780,000 distinct CDR3 sequences, about a fifth of them present only once. This material consisted of PBMCs from blood, taken approximately 5 days after vaccination. These receptors came from a man between 50 and 59 years old who received an inactivated influenza vaccine.

The chain recombines TRBV28 with TRBJ2-3; 7 positions agree with TRBD2. The CDR3 has 14 residues. Looked up from germline, CDR1 is MDHEN and CDR2 is SYDVKM. V gave up 6 bases and J gave up 3 bases; unmatched junction bases: 6. CDR3 nucleotide sequence: TGTGCCAGCAGATCTTGGGAGGGTACAGATACGCAGTATTTT. This encodes CASRSWEGTDTQYF.

This clonotype turned up a few times. This chain joins TRBV20-1 and TRBJ2-1; D unresolved. CDR3 size: 15 residues. CDR1 is DFQATT, CDR2 SNEGSKA, per germline (reference sequence). Trimming stripped 0 bases from V and 8 bases from J, with 17 bases between. The CDR3 sequence: CSARETGSRSDEQFF. CDR3 nucleotide sequence: TGCAGTGCTAGAGAGACCGGGTCTCGAAGCGATGAGCAGTTCTTC.

The chain uses TRBV15 and TRBJ2-3; TRBD1 aligns across 9 bases. Germline CDR1 reads LNHNV; CDR2 reads YYDKDF (reference sequence). This CDR3 spans 15 amino acids. V dropped 5 bases and J dropped 2; count of bases not matched to a gene: 5. In nucleotides, the CDR3 is TGTGCCACCAGCGAAGGACAGGGGCCCACAGATACGCAGTATTTT. Translating gives CATSEGQGPTDTQYF.

CDR3 region: CASSQMGGGYQETQYF. The CDR3 DNA reads as TGTGCCAGCAGCCAAATGGGAGGGGGGTACCAAGAGACCCAGTACTTC. The genes are TRBV4-2 and TRBJ2-5, with TRBD2 as a possible D gene (7 bases). This CDR3 region has 16 residues. V was shortened by 2 bases and J by 0 bases, with 13 bases between the two germline ends. Germline V lookup: CDR1 LGHNA, CDR2 YNFKEQ.

The CDR3: CASSSFDRNQPQHF. For the CDR3, the DNA is TGTGCCAGCAGCTCCTTCGACAGAAATCAGCCCCAGCATTTT. The chain recombines TRBV7-2 with TRBJ1-5; tentative D call: TRBD1 (5 bases). V was trimmed by 4 bases and J by 4 bases, leaving 11 bases between them. This CDR3 contains 14 residues. The germline V gene has CDR1 SGHTA and CDR2 FQGNSA.

The sample holds many counts of this clonotype. The chain links TRBV20-1 to TRBJ2-2; TRBD1 is a possible D gene (6 bases). V was clipped by 5 bases and J by 0 bases, with 7 bases between them. CDR1 and CDR2 (germline): DFQATT, SNEGSKA (reference sequence). This CDR3 has 13 residues. CDR3 nucleotides: TGCAGTGCTCAGGGGACGAACACCGGGGAGCTGTTTTTT. Its protein is CSAQGTNTGELFF.

V gene TRBV5-1 combines with J gene TRBJ2-7; tentatively, D is TRBD1 (6 bases). Trimming stripped 5 bases from V and 3 bases from J, with 18 bases between. The germline gives CDR1 SGHRS, CDR2 YFSETQ. This CDR3 contains 15 residues. The CDR3 DNA sequence: TGCGCCAGCAGTTTTCAAGCCGGGACACTCTACGAGCAGTACTTC. Translated: CASSFQAGTLYEQYF.

This clonotype was detected a few times. The V gene is TRBV5-1, the J gene TRBJ1-2; D gene ambiguous. The V gene lost 6 bases and the J gene lost 8 bases, with 23 bases spanning the gap. The germline V gene encodes CDR1 SGHRS and CDR2 YFSETQ. The CDR3 extends over 15 amino acids. The CDR3 reads CASKQQSDVDSGYTF. CDR3 DNA sequence: TGCGCCAGCAAACAACAGTCGGACGTAGATTCCGGCTACACCTTC.

The sample holds many counts of this clonotype. The CDR3, as DNA: TGCGCCAGCAGCTTGGTTTCGGATACGCAGTATTTT. This codes for CASSLVSDTQYF. The chain has TRBV5-1 and TRBJ2-3; no clear D gene. The V gene lost 0 bases and the J gene lost 6 bases, with 5 bases spanning the gap. Germline lookup yields CDR1 SGHRS and CDR2 YFSETQ. The CDR3 covers 12 residues.

This chain joins TRBV10-3 and TRBJ2-1, with D possibly called TRBD1 or TRBD2 (6 bases each). Germline V CDR1 and CDR2: ENHRY, SYGVKD. The CDR3 spans 18 residues. The V end was cut by 0 bases, the J end by 0 bases, with 15 bases between. The CDR3 DNA reads TGTGCCATCAGTGAGTCGACTGGGGGGCCAAGCTCCTACAATGAGCAGTTCTTC. Protein: CAISESTGGPSSYNEQFF.

This clonotype has more than one count but fewer than ten. The V and J genes are TRBV7-2 and TRBJ2-5; D possibly corresponds to TRBD2 (5 bases). V was clipped by 5 bases and J by 3 bases, with 13 bases between them. Germline V gene sequence: CDR1 SGHTA, CDR2 FQGNSA. The CDR3 is made up of 14 amino acids. The CDR3 region is CASSQGSSKETQYF. CDR3 bases: TGTGCCAGCAGCCAAGGGAGCAGCAAAGAGACCCAGTACTTC. Combining the CDR3 with reference TRBV7-2 and TRBJ2-5 gives the whole variable domain GAGVSQSPSNKVTEKGKDVELRCDPISGHTALYWYRQSLGQGLEFLIYFQGNSAPDKSGLPSDRFSAERTGGSVSTLTIQRTQQEDSAVYLCASSQGSSKETQYFGPGTRLLVL.

Ten or more counts support this clonotype. The J gene is TRBJ2-1, the V gene TRBV19; 11 bases agree with TRBD2. This CDR3 is 15 amino acids long. J gave up 2 bases and V 7 bases, and 4 bases lay outside the gene matches. Germline V gene sequence: CDR1 LNHDA, CDR2 SQIVND (reference sequence). The CDR3 coding sequence is TGTGCCAGTACCCATAGCGGGAGGGCCTACAATGAGCAGTTCTTC. It codes for CASTHSGRAYNEQFF. The full variable domain, with the rest looked up from reference TRBV19 and TRBJ2-1, is DGGITQSPKYLFRKEGQNVTLSCEQNLNHDAMYWYRQDPGQGLRLIYYSQIVNDFQKGDIAEGYSVSREKKESFPLTVTSAQKNPTAFYLCASTHSGRAYNEQFFGPGTRLTVL.

This clonotype has only a few counts. The chain has TRBV4-2 and TRBJ1-2; tentatively, D is TRBD1 (5 bases). This CDR3 contains 18 residues. V was pared by 4 bases and J by 4 bases, with 25 bases between. CDR1 and CDR2 (germline): LGHNA, YNFKEQ. CDR3: CASSPVKSGPARGYGYTF. The CDR3 nucleotides are TGTGCCAGCAGCCCGGTGAAATCGGGCCCAGCTAGGGGCTATGGCTACACCTTC.

This clonotype was detected only a few times. This chain connects TRBV28 to TRBJ2-1; TRBD2 aligns across 15 bases. There are 17 residues in the CDR3. Germline CDR1 reads MDHEN; CDR2 reads SYDVKM. Trimming cost V 4 bases and J 12 bases; bases outside gene matches: 13. As DNA, the CDR3 is TGTGCCAGCAGTTCACCCCGGACTAGCGGGGGGGCGGATGGGCAGTTCTTC. Translated: CASSSPRTSGGADGQFF. The whole variable domain, remainder taken from reference TRBV28 and TRBJ2-1, is DVKVTQSSRYLVKRTGEKVFLECVQDMDHENMFWYRQDPGLGLRLIYFSYDVKMKEKGDIPEGYSVSREKKERFSLILESASTNQTSMYLCASSSPRTSGGADGQFFGPGTRLTVL.

V gene TRBV12-3 or TRBV12-4 combines with J gene TRBJ1-2; unclear D gene. Trimming took 6 bases from V and 4 from J, leaving 12 bases between them. This CDR3 comprises 13 residues. This chain's CDR3 is CASRFGPIYGYTF. The CDR3 DNA sequence: TGTGCCAGCAGATTTGGACCGATCTATGGCTACACCTTC.

This clonotype occurred many times. J is TRBJ2-7 and V is TRBV29-1; TRBD1 aligns across 9 bases. CDR1 and CDR2 from the germline V gene are SQVTM and ANQGSEA. This CDR3 has 11 amino acids. Trimming removed 6 bases from V and 5 bases from J; junction bases left unmatched: 2. CDR3 in DNA: TGCAGCGTGAGGACAGGGGACGAGCAGTACTTC. Encoded protein: CSVRTGDEQYF.

This clonotype has just a few counts. The chain joins TRBV29-1 to TRBJ2-2, with 11 bases that match TRBD2. Germline V gives CDR1 SQVTM, CDR2 ANQGSEA. With V trimmed by 3 bases and J by 2 bases, 5 bases remained unmatched. This CDR3 is built from 16 residues. The CDR3, as DNA: TGCAGCGTTGAGACCAGACTAGCGGGAAACACCGGGGAGCTGTTTTTT. Protein product: CSVETRLAGNTGELFF.

The chain is built from TRBV30 and TRBJ1-1; D unclear. V dropped 4 bases and J dropped 0 bases, with 12 bases sitting between them. The CDR3 has 14 residues. Germline V gene sequence: CDR1 GTSNPN, CDR2 SVGIG (reference sequence). The CDR3 sequence is CAWTTREMNTEAFF. The CDR3 nucleotides are TGTGCCTGGACCACGCGGGAGATGAACACTGAAGCTTTCTTT.

Only a few counts were recorded for this clonotype. The chain employs TRBV10-3 and TRBJ1-2; 9 bases agree with TRBD1. Germline CDR1 ENHRY, CDR2 SYGVKD. V shed 8 bases, J shed 4 bases, and the junction held 8 bases outside the gene matches. This CDR3 region has 14 residues. CDR3 protein: CAIATGGAGYGYTF. CDR3 in DNA: TGTGCCATCGCCACAGGGGGCGCAGGCTATGGCTACACCTTC.

This clonotype was recorded a few times. The J gene is TRBJ1-6, the V gene TRBV19, with D tentatively TRBD1 (5 bases). V was pared by 5 bases and J by 7 bases, with 15 bases between. Germline V lookup: CDR1 LNHDA, CDR2 SQIVND (reference sequence). This CDR3 region has 15 residues. The CDR3 is CASSSAWRGNSPLHF. The CDR3 coding sequence is TGTGCCAGTAGTTCCGCTTGGCGGGGGAATTCACCCCTCCACTTT.

The DNA for the CDR3 is TGTGCCAGCACCACGGACAGGGCGCTTGAGACCCAGTACTTC. This sequence encodes CASTTDRALETQYF. The V call is TRBV7-2, the J call TRBJ2-5; TRBD1 aligns across 8 bases. The CDR3 contains 14 residues. CDR1 is SGHTA, CDR2 FQGNSA, per germline. V lost 7 bases to trimming and J lost 5 bases; unmatched junction nucleotides: 9. Based on the CDR3 plus reference TRBV7-2 and TRBJ2-5, the full variable domain is GAGVSQSPSNKVTEKGKDVELRCDPISGHTALYWYRQSLGQGLEFLIYFQGNSAPDKSGLPSDRFSAERTGGSVSTLTIQRTQQEDSAVYLCASTTDRALETQYFGPGTRLLVL.

In its sample, this clonotype was seen a few times. The chain combines TRBV7-6 with TRBJ2-7, with D possibly called TRBD1 or TRBD2 (5 bases each). The CDR3 is 15 residues long. The germline gives CDR1 SGHVS, CDR2 FNYEAQ. The ends were cut back, 4 bases at V and 7 bases at J, with 20 bases in the middle. CDR3 loop: CASSSDILFTGEQYF. The CDR3 DNA follows: TGTGCCAGCAGCTCGGACATACTATTCACGGGGGAGCAGTACTTC.

This clonotype was seen more than once but under ten times. V and J are TRBV12-3 or TRBV12-4 and TRBJ1-2, with no clear D. The CDR3 contains 15 residues. The V gene lost 3 bases and the J gene lost 7 bases, with 18 bases spanning the gap. The CDR3 loop is CASSLALSGKGGYTF. Here the CDR3 DNA reads TGTGCCAGCAGTTTGGCCCTCAGTGGAAAAGGTGGCTACACCTTC.

In this sample, this clonotype turned up a few times. V usage is TRBV5-5 and J usage is TRBJ2-7; 9 bases map to TRBD1. After removal of 4 bases from V and 5 bases from J, the junction contained 10 bases not matched to a gene. Germline CDR1 SGHKS, CDR2 YYEKEE (reference sequence). This CDR3 comprises 15 residues. In DNA form, the CDR3 reads TGTGCCAGCAGCCCCCTCGGGACAGGGAGGCACGAGCAGTACTTC. Its translation is CASSPLGTGRHEQYF.

This chain joins TRBV7-8 and TRBJ2-5; perhaps TRBD2 as D (5 bases). Trimming took 8 bases from V and 2 from J, leaving 9 bases between them. Germline CDR1 SGHVS, CDR2 FQNEAQ. The CDR3 runs 12 residues. The CDR3 bases are TGTGCCAGCGCGACTAAACAAGAGACCCAGTACTTC. Translation gives CASATKQETQYF.

The chain is built from TRBV6-2 or TRBV6-3 and TRBJ2-1; TRBD2 agrees at 10 bases. The germline CDR1 and CDR2 sequences are MNHEY and SVGEGT. V dropped 8 bases and J dropped 6; count of bases not matched to a gene: 7. The CDR3 loop spans 14 amino acids. The CDR3 DNA is TGTGCCAGCCTTATTAGCGGGGGGACCAATGAGCAGTTCTTC. Translation gives CASLISGGTNEQFF.

This clonotype was seen more than once but under ten times. The chain employs TRBV12-3 or TRBV12-4 and TRBJ2-7, with D possibly being TRBD1 (5 bases). Trimming left V 4 bases short and J 2 bases short, with 12 bases between. There are 14 residues in the CDR3. The CDR3 is CASSSSTATYEQYF. For the CDR3, the DNA is TGTGCCAGCAGTTCCTCGACAGCAACCTACGAGCAGTACTTC.

This clonotype has more than one count but fewer than ten. DNA for the CDR3: TGCAGTGCTAGACTGATGTACGAGCAGTACTTC. This gives the protein CSARLMYEQYF. The chain combines TRBV20-1 with TRBJ2-7; no firm D call. Germline V gives CDR1 DFQATT, CDR2 SNEGSKA (reference sequence). V was pared by 2 bases and J by 4 bases, with 6 bases between. This CDR3 has 11 amino acids.